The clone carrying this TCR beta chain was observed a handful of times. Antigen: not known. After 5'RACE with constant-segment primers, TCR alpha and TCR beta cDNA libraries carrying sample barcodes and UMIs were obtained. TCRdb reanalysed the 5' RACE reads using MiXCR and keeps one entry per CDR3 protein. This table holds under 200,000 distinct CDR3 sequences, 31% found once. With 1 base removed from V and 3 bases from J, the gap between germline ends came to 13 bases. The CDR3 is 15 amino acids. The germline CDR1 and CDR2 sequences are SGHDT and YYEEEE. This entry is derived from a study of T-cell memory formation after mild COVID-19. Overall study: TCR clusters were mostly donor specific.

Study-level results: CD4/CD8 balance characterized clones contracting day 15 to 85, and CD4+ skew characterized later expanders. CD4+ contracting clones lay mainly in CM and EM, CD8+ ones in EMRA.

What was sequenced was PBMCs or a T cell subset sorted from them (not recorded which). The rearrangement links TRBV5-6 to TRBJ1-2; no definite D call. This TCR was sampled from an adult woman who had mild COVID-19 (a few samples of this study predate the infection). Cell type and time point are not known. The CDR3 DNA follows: TGTGCCAGCAGCTTGAGGGCAACGGCGGACTATGGCTACACCTTC. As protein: CASSLRATADYGYTF.